The 13 T cell receptor beta chains below all came from one sample that was sequenced in a study of T-cell reconstitution after alpha-beta-depleted transplantation in children. Unique molecular identifiers were used in preparing the TCRbeta library. TCRdb reanalysed the PCR reads using MiXCR and keeps one entry per CDR3 protein. Of about 190,000 distinct CDR3 sequences listed, around 6.8% were seen once; the top ten hold roughly 3%. The starting material was PBMCs from the stem cell graft donor, obtained from the stem cell graft. Source of these receptors: a human donor who donated a stem cell graft to a child with Wiskott-Aldrich syndrome.

This clonotype was seen a handful of times. At one of its ends the junction is not consistent with the germline gene, which may arise from a read error. The chain employs TRBV12-3 or TRBV12-4 and TRBJ2-3; D possibly uses TRBD1 or TRBD2 (5 bases each). The CDR3 is made up of 18 amino acids. The CDR3 here is CAISFFARGPSASDTQYF. The CDR3 DNA reads TGTGCCATCAGTTTTTTCGCTAGGGGACCTTCAGCGTCAGATACGCAGTATTTT.

This clonotype has ten or more counts. In nucleotides, the CDR3 is TGCAGTGCTACGAGGACTAGCGGGGGGGCTGATACGCAGTATTTT. The encoded protein is CSATRTSGGADTQYF. The gene calls are TRBV20-1 and TRBJ2-3; 15 bases map to TRBD2. The CDR3 loop spans 15 amino acids. Germline V gives CDR1 DFQATT, CDR2 SNEGSKA (reference sequence). V gave up 4 bases and J gave up 6 bases; unmatched junction bases: 5.

This clonotype has just a few counts. The J gene is TRBJ1-1, the V gene TRBV18; no firm D call. CDR3 length: 14 residues. Germline-derived CDR1 and CDR2 are KGHSH and LQKENI. The germline V and J ends were trimmed by 3 bases and 3 bases, with 11 bases remaining between them. In DNA form, the CDR3 reads TGTGCCAGCTCACCCTCAGACGGATACACTGAAGCTTTCTTT. This gives the protein CASSPSDGYTEAFF.

Ten or more counts support this clonotype. This chain connects TRBV7-9 to TRBJ1-1; D may be TRBD1 (5 bases). Germline values: CDR1 SEHNR, CDR2 FQNEAQ (reference sequence). V dropped 5 bases and J dropped 3 bases, with 13 bases sitting between them. The CDR3 covers 14 residues. The CDR3 is CASSLRDYDTEAFF. CDR3 DNA sequence: TGTGCCAGCAGCCTCAGGGATTATGACACTGAAGCTTTCTTT.

This clonotype was seen ten or more times. This chain uses TRBV25-1 with TRBJ1-1, with D unclear. Trimming stripped 2 bases from V and 2 bases from J, with 9 bases between. Germline V gives CDR1 MGHDK, CDR2 SYGVNS. The CDR3 consists of 14 residues. CDR3 sequence reads: CASSEVTFNTEAFF. The CDR3 nucleotides are TGTGCCAGCAGTGAAGTCACCTTTAACACTGAAGCTTTCTTT.

In this sample, this clonotype turned up many times. V is TRBV5-1 and J is TRBJ2-4; D not certain. Per germline, CDR1 SGHRS and CDR2 YFSETQ. V lost 0 bases and J 0 bases, leaving 7 bases between the germline ends. The CDR3 spans 15 residues. The CDR3 DNA reads TGCGCCAGCAGCTTGGACAGACTAGCCAAAAACATTCAGTACTTC. As protein: CASSLDRLAKNIQYF.

In this sample, this clonotype turned up many times. This chain uses TRBV12-3 or TRBV12-4 with TRBJ1-2, with unresolved D. The germline V and J ends were trimmed by 1 base and 7 bases, with 22 bases remaining between them. The CDR3 extends over 17 amino acids. The DNA for the CDR3 is TGTGCCAGCAGTTTAGTCGGCTCCGGGCAGCGAGGCGGTGGCTACACCTTC. Residues: CASSLVGSGQRGGGYTF.

This clonotype came up a few times. The chain combines TRBV30 with TRBJ2-5; D unresolved. CDR1 GTSNPN and CDR2 SVGIG come from the germline V gene (reference sequence). The CDR3 sequence is 13 residues long. V was cut by 0 bases and J by 5 bases, with 10 bases left in between. The CDR3 DNA follows: TGTGCCTGGAGTGTTTCGTCGCCGGAGACCCAGTACTTC. As protein: CAWSVSSPETQYF.

This clonotype was counted ten times or more. The chain combines TRBV7-9 with TRBJ1-1, with 9 bases lining up with TRBD1. V lost 2 bases to trimming and J lost 5 bases; unmatched junction nucleotides: 9. The CDR3 covers 16 residues. Germline V CDR1 and CDR2: SEHNR, FQNEAQ (reference sequence). CDR3 DNA sequence: TGTGCCAGCAGCTTACCCGGGACAGGGAGTGGGACTGAAGCTTTCTTT. As protein: CASSLPGTGSGTEAFF.

This clonotype has ten or more counts. The V call is TRBV5-1, the J call TRBJ1-5; TRBD1 might be the D (5 bases). The V gene's germline CDR1 is SGHRS and CDR2 YFSETQ. The CDR3 consists of 15 residues. The V and J ends lost 0 bases and 4 bases respectively, with 11 bases between them. In DNA form, the CDR3 reads TGCGCCAGCAGCTTGGTGGGGGTGAGTAATCAGCCCCAGCATTTT. Translation gives CASSLVGVSNQPQHF.

This clonotype showed up just a few times. The rearrangement links TRBV7-2 to TRBJ1-2, with no clear D. This CDR3 is built from 13 residues. In germline, CDR1 is SGHTA, CDR2 FQGNSA. Trimming shortened V by 5 bases and J by 7 bases, and 14 bases separated the two germline ends. DNA for the CDR3: TGTGCCAGCAGCCCAGGTGGTAGCAGTGGCTACACCTTC. As protein: CASSPGGSSGYTF.

The table lists this clonotype with a few counts. The chain couples TRBV6-5 to TRBJ2-7; D may be TRBD1 or TRBD2 (5 bases each). Per germline, CDR1 MNHEY and CDR2 SVGAGI. The V and J ends lost 6 bases and 2 bases respectively, with 17 bases between them. This CDR3 has 15 amino acids. CDR3 bases: TGTGCCAGCAGCCACGACACTGGGGGACCCTACGAGCAGTACTTC. It codes for CASSHDTGGPYEQYF.

The chain joins TRBV13 to TRBJ2-1; D ambiguous. This CDR3 has 11 amino acids. Germline lookup yields CDR1 PRHDT and CDR2 FYEKMQ (reference sequence). Trimming took 2 bases from V and 7 from J, leaving 3 bases between them. CDR3 region: CASSLQNEQFF. CDR3 bases: TGTGCCAGCAGCTTACAGAATGAGCAGTTCTTC.